A single sample is the source of the 7 T cell receptor beta chains below, sequenced in a study of cytomegalovirus exposure and HLA in healthy donors. Profiling relied on immunoSEQ multiplex PCR, and the TCRdb table lists in-frame clones only, not all of them. This table holds about 240,000 clones, 86% found once. The sample was PBMCs. The receptors shown here come from a woman in her thirties in good health and CMV-seropositive.

This clone was picked up one time. V is TRBV7-9 and J is TRBJ1-2, with 8 bases aligning to TRBD1. V shed 7 bases, J shed 7 bases, and the junction held 11 bases outside the gene matches. The germline gives CDR1 SEHNR, CDR2 FQNEAQ (reference sequence). The CDR3 spans 14 residues. The chain's CDR3 is CASNRDRGRTGYTF. For the CDR3, the DNA is TGTGCCAGCAACCGTGACAGGGGAAGAACTGGCTACACCTTC.

This chain connects TRBV5-1 to TRBJ2-5; 11 positions agree with TRBD1. CDR1 and CDR2 from the germline V gene are SGHRS and YFSETQ. CDR3 length: 16 residues. V was pared by 4 bases and J by 5 bases, with 10 bases of the junction left unmatched. For the CDR3, the DNA is TGCGCCAGCAGCACCGGGACAGGGGGAACTGCGGAGACCCAGTACTTC. It encodes CASSTGTGGTAETQYF.

The J gene is TRBJ2-5, the V gene TRBV11-2; 14 nucleotides match TRBD2. The CDR3 totals 17 residues. The germline V gene has CDR1 SGHAT and CDR2 FQNNGV. V lost 4 bases and J lost 3; bases outside the gene matches: 7. CDR3 in amino acids: CASSWGVTSGREETQYF. The CDR3 coding sequence is TGTGCCAGCAGCTGGGGGGTGACTAGCGGGAGGGAAGAGACCCAGTACTTC.

V usage is TRBV19 and J usage is TRBJ1-2, with D tentatively TRBD1 (5 bases). From germline, CDR1 is LNHDA and CDR2 SQIVND (reference sequence). With 3 bases removed from V and 5 bases from J, the gap between germline ends came to 10 bases. CDR3 length: 13 residues. This CDR3 is CASSMQTVYGYTF. The CDR3 region has the DNA TGTGCCAGTAGTATGCAGACAGTTTATGGCTACACCTTC.

The V and J genes are TRBV10-2 and TRBJ2-7; 7 bases are a match to TRBD2. The CDR3 has 13 residues. V shed 2 bases, J shed 3 bases, and the junction held 1 base outside the gene matches. Per the germline V gene, CDR1 is WSHSY and CDR2 is SAAADI. CDR3 nucleotide sequence: TGCGCCAGCAGTGAGACTAGCGTCTACGAGCAGTACTTC. Translating it yields CASSETSVYEQYF.

This clone was recorded once. The chain is built from TRBV6-1 and TRBJ2-7, with 11 bases fitting TRBD2. The CDR3 is made up of 17 amino acids. Germline lookup yields CDR1 MNHNS and CDR2 SASEGT. Trimming cost V 1 base and J 2 bases; bases outside gene matches: 7. CDR3 sequence (DNA): TGTGCCAGCAGTGAAGGGGTAGCACTAGCGGGAGCCTACGAGCAGTACTTC. Its protein product is CASSEGVALAGAYEQYF.

The chain combines TRBV28 with TRBJ2-1; the match to TRBD1 covers 7 bases. CDR1 is MDHEN, CDR2 SYDVKM, per germline. CDR3 size: 14 residues. Trimming took 6 bases from V and 5 from J; bases not matched to a gene: 7. CDR3 sequence reads: CASSYGDRDNEQFF. The CDR3, as DNA: TGTGCCAGCAGCTACGGGGACAGAGACAATGAGCAGTTCTTC. Full variable domain (remainder filled in from reference TRBV28 and TRBJ2-1): DVKVTQSSRYLVKRTGEKVFLECVQDMDHENMFWYRQDPGLGLRLIYFSYDVKMKEKGDIPEGYSVSREKKERFSLILESASTNQTSMYLCASSYGDRDNEQFFGPGTRLTVL.